The T cell receptor beta chain under discussion was sequenced for a study of identical twins. This clonotype was recorded a few times. In germline, CDR1 is LNHNV, CDR2 YYDKDF (reference sequence). V was shortened by 4 bases and J by 6 bases, with 16 bases between the two germline ends. CDR3 length equals 15 residues. From the 5' RACE reads, TCRdb called clonotypes with MiXCR, one entry per CDR3 protein. The sample holds 500,000 or so distinct CDR3 sequences, 22% seen once. These data are also associated with another study on T cells expressing NK-cell markers. That report adds: In several donors, dominant clonotypes made up about 25-65% of CD3+CD56-NKG2C+ cells.

The clonotype comes from a woman in her late teens or twenties in good health. The chain employs TRBV15 and TRBJ2-1; D perhaps matches TRBD1 (6 bases). Sequenced: CD4+ T cells sorted from blood. In DNA form, the CDR3 reads TGTGCCACCAGCAAGCCCGGGACACCGGTCAATGAGCAGTTCTTC. Translation: CATSKPGTPVNEQFF.